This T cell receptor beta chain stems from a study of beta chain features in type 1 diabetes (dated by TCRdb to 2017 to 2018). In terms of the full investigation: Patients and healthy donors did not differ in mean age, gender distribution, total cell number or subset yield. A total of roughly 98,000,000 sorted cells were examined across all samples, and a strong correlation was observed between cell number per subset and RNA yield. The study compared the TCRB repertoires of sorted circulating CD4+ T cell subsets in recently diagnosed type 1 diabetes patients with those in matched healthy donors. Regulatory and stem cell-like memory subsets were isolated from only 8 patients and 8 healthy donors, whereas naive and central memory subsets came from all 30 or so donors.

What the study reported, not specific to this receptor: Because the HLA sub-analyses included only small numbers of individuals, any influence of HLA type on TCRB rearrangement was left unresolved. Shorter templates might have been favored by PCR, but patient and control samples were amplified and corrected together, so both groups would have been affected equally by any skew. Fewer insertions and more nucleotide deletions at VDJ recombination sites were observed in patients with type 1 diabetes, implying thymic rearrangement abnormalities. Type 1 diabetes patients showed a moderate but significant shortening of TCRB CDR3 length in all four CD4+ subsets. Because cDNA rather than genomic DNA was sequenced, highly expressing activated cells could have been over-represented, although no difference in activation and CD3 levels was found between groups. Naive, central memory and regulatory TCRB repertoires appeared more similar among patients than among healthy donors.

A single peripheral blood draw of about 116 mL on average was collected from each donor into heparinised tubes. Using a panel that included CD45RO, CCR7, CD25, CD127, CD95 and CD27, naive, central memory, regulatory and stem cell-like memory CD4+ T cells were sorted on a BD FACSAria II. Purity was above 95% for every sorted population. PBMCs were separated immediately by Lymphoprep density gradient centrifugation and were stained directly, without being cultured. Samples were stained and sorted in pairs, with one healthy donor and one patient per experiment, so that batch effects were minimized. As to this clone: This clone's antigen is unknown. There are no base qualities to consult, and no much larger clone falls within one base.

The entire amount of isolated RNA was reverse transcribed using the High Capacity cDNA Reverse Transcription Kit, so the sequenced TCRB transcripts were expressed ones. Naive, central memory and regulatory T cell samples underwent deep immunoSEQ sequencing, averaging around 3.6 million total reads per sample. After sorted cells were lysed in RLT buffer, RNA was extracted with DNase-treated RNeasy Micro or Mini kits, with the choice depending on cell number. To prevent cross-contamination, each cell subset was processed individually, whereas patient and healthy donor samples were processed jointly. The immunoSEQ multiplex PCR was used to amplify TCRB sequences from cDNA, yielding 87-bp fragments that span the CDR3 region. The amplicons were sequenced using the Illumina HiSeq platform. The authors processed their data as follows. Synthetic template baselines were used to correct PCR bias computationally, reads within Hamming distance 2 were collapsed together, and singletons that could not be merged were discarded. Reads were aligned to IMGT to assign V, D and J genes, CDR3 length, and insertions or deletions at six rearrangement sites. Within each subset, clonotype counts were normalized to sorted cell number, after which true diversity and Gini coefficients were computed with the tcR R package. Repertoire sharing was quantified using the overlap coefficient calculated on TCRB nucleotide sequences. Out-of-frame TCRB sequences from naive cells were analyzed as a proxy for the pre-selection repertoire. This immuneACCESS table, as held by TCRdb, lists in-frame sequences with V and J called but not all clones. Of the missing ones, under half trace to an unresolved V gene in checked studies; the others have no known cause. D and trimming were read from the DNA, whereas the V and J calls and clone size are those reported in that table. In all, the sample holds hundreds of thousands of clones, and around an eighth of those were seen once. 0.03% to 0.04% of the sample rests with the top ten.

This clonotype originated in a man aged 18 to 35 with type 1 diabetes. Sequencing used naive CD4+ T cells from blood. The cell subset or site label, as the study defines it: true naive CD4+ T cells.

The DNA reads TGTGCCAGCAGCTTAGGGCTAGCGGGAGGCGGAGGGACCGGGGAGCTGTTTTTT. The translation is CASSLGLAGGGGTGELFF. The chain is assembled from TRBV7-2 and TRBJ2-2; the junction holds 11 bases that match TRBD2. In the germline V gene, CDR1 corresponds to SGHTA and CDR2 to FQGNSA. Clipping removes 1 base from V and 5 bases from J, with 9 as the unmatched junction base count. The CDR3 contains 18 residues, cysteine and phenylalanine counted. Only CDR3 DNA remains: 54 bases, in frame from the first base.